The 20 T cell receptor beta chains presented below share a single source sample, sequenced in a study of blood T cell repertoires in COVID-19. The repertoire was sequenced with immunoSEQ multiplex PCR; TCRdb's copy has only in-frame clones and lacks some. Seen here are a few hundred thousand clones, 89% observed once, and the top ten hold 0.94%. The sequencing sample was made of peripheral blood. These receptors came from a woman aged 40-49 years who had recovered from COVID-19.

The chain carries TRBV2 and TRBJ1-2; D unresolved. The CDR3 runs to 12 residues. The germline CDR1 and CDR2 sequences are SNHLY and FYNNEI. V was pared by 3 bases and J by 5 bases, with 7 bases between. CDR3 nucleotides: TGTGCCAGCAGTGAGACGGGGTATGGCTACACCTTC. Its protein is CASSETGYGYTF.

V is TRBV28 and J is TRBJ2-6; 11 nucleotides align to TRBD1. This CDR3 spans 17 amino acids. In germline, CDR1 is MDHEN, CDR2 SYDVKM. With 6 bases clipped from V and 2 bases from J, the junction kept 6 bases outside the gene matches. DNA for the CDR3: TGTGCCAGCAGGTCCGGGACAGGGGGTCCTGGGGCCAACGTCCTGACTTTC. Its protein product is CASRSGTGGPGANVLTF.

This chain joins TRBV11-2 and TRBJ2-3; a possible D gene is TRBD2 (6 bases). The germline V and J ends were trimmed by 5 bases and 5 bases, with 23 bases remaining between them. Germline V lookup: CDR1 SGHAT, CDR2 FQNNGV. This CDR3 is 17 amino acids long. CDR3 in DNA: TGTGCCAGCAGCCACCTGAATACGGGAGTTGGTCGAGATACGCAGTATTTT. Translating gives CASSHLNTGVGRDTQYF. The variable domain in full, completed from reference TRBV11-2 and TRBJ2-3, reads EAGVAQSPRYKIIEKRQSVAFWCNPISGHATLYWYQQILGQGPKLLIQFQNNGVVDDSQLPKDRFSAERLKGVDSTLKIQPAKLEDSAVYLCASSHLNTGVGRDTQYFGPGTRLTVL.

This chain connects TRBV14 to TRBJ2-5, with TRBD1 matching over 9 bases. Per the germline V gene, CDR1 is SGHDN and CDR2 is FVKESK. J was trimmed by 5 bases and V by 0 bases; bases with no gene match: 4. The CDR3 is 15 amino acids. The chain's CDR3 is CASSQEWGTGETQYF. CDR3 DNA sequence: TGTGCCAGCAGCCAAGAATGGGGGACAGGGGAGACCCAGTACTTC.

The chain has TRBV5-1 and TRBJ2-5, with a possible D match to TRBD2 (5 bases). CDR1 and CDR2 (germline): SGHRS, YFSETQ. The germline V and J ends were trimmed by 3 bases and 5 bases, with 11 bases remaining between them. The length of the CDR3 is 13 residues. DNA of the CDR3: TGCGCCAGCAGCTCCGACACGGGGGAGACCCAGTACTTC. Translation: CASSSDTGETQYF.

The V and J genes are TRBV2 and TRBJ2-3, with 10 bases that match TRBD1. CDR3 length equals 15 residues. Losses at the gene ends were 9 bases for V and 1 base for J; bases not matched to a gene: 7. The germline V gene encodes CDR1 SNHLY and CDR2 FYNNEI. The CDR3 spells CASPSGTGGTDTQYF. The DNA of the CDR3 is TGTGCCAGTCCTTCCGGGACAGGGGGCACAGATACGCAGTATTTT.

The chain joins TRBV7-9 to TRBJ2-1; 9 bases are shared with TRBD2. The trim removed 1 base at V and 9 bases at J, leaving 10 bases unmatched. Germline V gene data show CDR1 as SEHNR and CDR2 as FQNEAQ (reference sequence). The CDR3 runs 16 residues. The CDR3 loop is CASSLDRASGTGEQFF. The CDR3 nucleotides are TGTGCCAGCAGCTTAGACCGGGCTAGCGGGACGGGTGAGCAGTTCTTC.

This clone was recorded once. This chain uses TRBV27 with TRBJ2-5; TRBD2 aligns across 7 bases. CDR3 length: 15 amino acids. Trimming at V came to 8 bases and at J to 2 bases, leaving 11 bases not matched to a gene. Germline CDR1 is MNHEY and CDR2 is SMNVEV (reference sequence). The CDR3 DNA is TGTGCCAGCGCCCCGTGGGAGGGTTTGCAAGAGACCCAGTACTTC. This codes for CASAPWEGLQETQYF.

This clone was seen just once. The chain joins TRBV5-1 to TRBJ1-2, with no clear D. Germline CDR1 and CDR2: SGHRS and YFSETQ. The CDR3 is 16 amino acids. Deletions cut 0 bases from V and 6 bases from J, with 18 bases between. The CDR3, as DNA: TGCGCCAGCAGCTTGGGCAATTCCGACAACCCACATGGCTACACCTTC. Protein product: CASSLGNSDNPHGYTF.

Only one count was recorded for this clone. The V call is TRBV7-3, the J call TRBJ2-3, with TRBD2 identical over 9 bases. V lost 0 bases, J lost 4 bases, and 5 bases stayed unmatched. From germline, CDR1 is SGHTA and CDR2 FQGTGA. The length of the CDR3 is 16 residues. The chain's CDR3 is CASSLTSGSPSDTQYF. CDR3 DNA sequence: TGTGCCAGCAGCTTAACTAGCGGGAGCCCTTCAGATACGCAGTATTTT. The entire variable domain, with the rest obtained from reference TRBV7-3 and TRBJ2-3, is as follows: GAGVSQTPSNKVTEKGKYVELRCDPISGHTALYWYRQSLGQGPEFLIYFQGTGAADDSGLPNDRFFAVRPEGSVSTLKIQRTERGDSAVYLCASSLTSGSPSDTQYFGPGTRLTVL.

This rearrangement joins TRBV5-1 to TRBJ2-7; 9 bases fit TRBD2. Germline CDR1 and CDR2: SGHRS and YFSETQ. The length of the CDR3 is 13 residues. Trimming at V came to 6 bases and at J to 2 bases, leaving 3 bases not matched to a gene. The CDR3 sequence: CASTGLAPYEQYF. CDR3 DNA sequence: TGCGCCAGCACTGGACTAGCGCCCTACGAGCAGTACTTC. Filled out from reference TRBV5-1 and TRBJ2-7, the complete variable domain reads KAGVTQTPRYLIKTRGQQVTLSCSPISGHRSVSWYQQTPGQGLQFLFEYFSETQRNKGNFPGRFSGRQFSNSRSEMNVSTLELGDSALYLCASTGLAPYEQYFGPGTRLTVT.

The chain carries TRBV21-1 and TRBJ2-2; the D segment call TRBD1 is taken from the table without a DNA check. TRBV21-1 is a known pseudogene. The CDR3 covers 22 residues. The CDR3 DNA reads as TGTGCCAGCAGCCGTAAAAGGCGGAGCGTACAGGGCGTTCTACCGAACACCGGGGAGCTGTTTTTT. The encoded protein is CASSRKRRSVQGVLPNTGELFF.

The rearrangement joins TRBV30 to TRBJ1-6; 7 bases are shared with TRBD1. From germline, CDR1 is GTSNPN and CDR2 SVGIG (reference sequence). The CDR3 is 13 amino acids. V gave up 5 bases and J gave up 7 bases; unmatched junction bases: 5. Here the CDR3 DNA reads TGTGCCTGGGCCGGGACAGCCAATTCACCCCTCCACTTT. Its protein product is CAWAGTANSPLHF.

The rearrangement joins TRBV6-5 to TRBJ1-5; 7 positions match TRBD1. Trimming took 9 bases from V and 0 from J; bases not matched to a gene: 5. The germline CDR1 and CDR2 sequences are MNHEY and SVGAGI. CDR3 length: 14 amino acids. CDR3 nucleotide sequence: TGTGCCAGTGGACAGGACCATAGCAATCAGCCCCAGCATTTT. It translates to CASGQDHSNQPQHF.

The chain combines TRBV24-1 with TRBJ2-5, with D perhaps TRBD2 (6 bases). V was shortened by 5 bases and J by 4 bases, with 19 bases between the two germline ends. Per the germline V gene, CDR1 is KGHDR and CDR2 is SFDVKD. This CDR3 contains 16 residues. The chain's CDR3 is CATSGPPEGLGETQYF. The CDR3 nucleotides are TGTGCCACCAGTGGCCCCCCGGAGGGGTTGGGAGAGACCCAGTACTTC.

The gene calls are TRBV24-1 and TRBJ2-3; 14 bases fit TRBD2. This CDR3 has 15 residues. V lost 2 bases and J lost 6; bases outside the gene matches: 0. Germline V gives CDR1 KGHDR, CDR2 SFDVKD. The CDR3 coding sequence is TGTGCCACCAGTGATTGGACTAGCGGGGGGGATACGCAGTATTTT. Amino acid sequence: CATSDWTSGGDTQYF.

The rearrangement links TRBV5-1 to TRBJ1-1; D gene unclear. V lost 1 base and J 1 base, leaving 11 bases between the germline ends. The CDR3 contains 15 residues. The germline V gene encodes CDR1 SGHRS and CDR2 YFSETQ. CDR3 sequence reads: CASSLSGVWNTEAFF. Here the CDR3 DNA reads TGCGCCAGCAGCTTGTCCGGGGTTTGGAACACTGAAGCTTTCTTT.

The rearrangement joins TRBV7-9 to TRBJ1-6; 10 bases match TRBD1. This CDR3 is 15 amino acids long. Unmatched junction bases numbered 7, after V lost 5 bases and J lost 9 bases. Per germline, CDR1 SEHNR and CDR2 FQNEAQ (reference sequence). The CDR3 DNA reads as TGTGCCAGCAGCCCGACGACAGGGGGCATTTCACCCCTCCACTTT. It specifies CASSPTTGGISPLHF.

This clone was detected only a few times. Other DNA sequences within the sample encode an identical CDR3. The chain has TRBV18 and TRBJ2-2; TRBD1 matches at 7 bases. CDR3 length equals 15 residues. Per the germline V gene, CDR1 is KGHSH and CDR2 is LQKENI. Unmatched junction bases numbered 0, after V lost 2 bases and J lost 0 bases. The CDR3 protein is CASSPGTANTGELFF. CDR3 in DNA: TGTGCCAGCTCACCAGGGACAGCGAACACCGGGGAGCTGTTTTTT.

The genes are TRBV9 and TRBJ2-7; 10 nucleotides agree with TRBD2. The germline CDR1 and CDR2 sequences are SGDLS and YYNGEE. V gave up 2 bases and J gave up 6 bases; unmatched junction bases: 8. This CDR3 is built from 15 residues. The CDR3 reads CASSVLGTSDSEQYF. For the CDR3, the DNA is TGTGCCAGCAGCGTCCTCGGGACTAGCGATTCCGAGCAGTACTTC.